This T cell receptor (beta chain) was sequenced in a study of molecular identifiers for immune sequencing clone quantification. One entry per CDR3 protein, called by TCRdb with MiXCR from the PCR reads. The repertoire holds hundreds of thousands of distinct CDR3 sequences, with just under 20% as singletons. Germline-derived CDR1 and CDR2 are SGHTA and FQGNSA. V lost 5 bases and J lost 3, with 13 bases in between. The CDR3 spans 15 residues. This clonotype came up many times. Sequencing was performed on naive CD8+ T cells from blood, with Jurkat cell RNA spiked in. The sample's subset: FACS-sorted CD8+CD4-CCR7+CD45RA+ naive T cells. The source is a human donor in good health. Some libraries in this study had Jurkat cell RNA spiked in. The V call is TRBV7-2, the J call TRBJ2-2; no clear D gene. The CDR3 protein is CASSLRWTDTGELFF. The CDR3 DNA reads TGTGCCAGCAGCCTCCGTTGGACGGACACCGGGGAGCTGTTTTTT.